This T cell receptor (beta chain) was captured by sequencing in a study of blood T cells in healthy people across ages. This clonotype appeared a single time. The authors ran a second PCR of roughly 6 to 12 cycles using a sample-barcoded 5' primer and a J-beta primer mix. TCRdb itself ran the 5' RACE reads through MiXCR, one entry per CDR3 protein. The sample has approximately 900,000 distinct CDR3 sequences; almost 30% are singletons. The CDR3 sequence is 14 residues long. The germline V and J ends were trimmed by 0 bases and 3 bases, with 6 bases remaining between them. Looked up from germline, CDR1 is SGHRS and CDR2 is YFSETQ. The same sample was also used in a study of T cells of mothers and their children.

Input material: blood. This rearrangement joins TRBV5-1 to TRBJ1-4, with D uncertain. This sequence originates from a middle-aged woman in good health. The CDR3 nucleotides read TGCGCCAGCAGCTTGGCGACATCTAATGAAAAACTGTTTTTT. Amino acids: CASSLATSNEKLFF. The entire variable domain, with the rest obtained from reference TRBV5-1 and TRBJ1-4, is as follows: KAGVTQTPRYLIKTRGQQVTLSCSPISGHRSVSWYQQTPGQGLQFLFEYFSETQRNKGNFPGRFSGRQFSNSRSEMNVSTLELGDSALYLCASSLATSNEKLFFGSGTQLSVL.